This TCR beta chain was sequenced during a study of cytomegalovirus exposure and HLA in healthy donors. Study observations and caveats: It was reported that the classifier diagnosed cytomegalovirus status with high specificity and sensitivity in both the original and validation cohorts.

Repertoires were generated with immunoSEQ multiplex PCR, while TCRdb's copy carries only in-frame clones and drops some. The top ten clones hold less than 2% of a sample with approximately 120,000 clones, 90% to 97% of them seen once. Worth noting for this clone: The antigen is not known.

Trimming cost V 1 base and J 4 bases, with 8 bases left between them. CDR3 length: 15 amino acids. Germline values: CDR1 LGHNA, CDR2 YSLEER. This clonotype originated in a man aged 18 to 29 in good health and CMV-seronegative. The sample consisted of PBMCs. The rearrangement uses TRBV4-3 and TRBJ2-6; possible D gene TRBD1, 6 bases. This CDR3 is CASSQAGVGANVLTF. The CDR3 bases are TGCGCCAGCAGCCAAGCAGGGGTCGGGGCCAACGTCCTGACTTTC.